This TCR beta chain stems from a study of T cells in Graves' hyperthyroidism and ophthalmopathy. The CDR3 totals 16 residues. CDR1 and CDR2 (germline): KGHDR, SFDVKD. V lost 2 bases and J lost 4; bases outside the gene matches: 9. Amplification of TCR beta CDR3 regions used RNA as the template. The HTBI primer set served for first-round RT-PCR of the TCR CDR3. TCRdb re-analysed the multiplex PCR reads in MiXCR, keeping a single row per CDR3 protein. The data show about half a million distinct CDR3 sequences, with approximately 24% seen just once and over 9% held by the top ten. Input material: blood. The source is a woman aged 25 to 39 with Graves' ophthalmopathy. The J gene is TRBJ2-5, the V gene TRBV24-1, with 7 bases matching TRBD1. CDR3 coding DNA: TGTGCCACCAGTGATTCCCCCGAGACAGGGATAGAGACCCAGTACTTC. It codes for CATSDSPETGIETQYF.